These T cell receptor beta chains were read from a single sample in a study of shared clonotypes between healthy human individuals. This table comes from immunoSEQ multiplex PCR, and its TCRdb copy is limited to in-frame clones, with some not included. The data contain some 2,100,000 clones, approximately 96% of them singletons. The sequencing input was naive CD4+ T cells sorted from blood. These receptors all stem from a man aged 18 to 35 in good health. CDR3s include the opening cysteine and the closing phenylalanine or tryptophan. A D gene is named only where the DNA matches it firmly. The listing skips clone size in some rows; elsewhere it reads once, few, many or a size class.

CDR3 protein: CASSQDRGSFYEQYF; CDR3 DNA: TGCGCCAGCAGCCAAGACAGGGGCTCCTTCTACGAGCAGTACTTC; clone size: NA; J gene: TRBJ2-7; D gene: NA; V gene: TRBV4-3
CDR3 protein: CASTTLAGANEQFF; CDR3 DNA: TGTGCCAGTACCACTTTAGCGGGGGCAAATGAGCAGTTCTTC; clone size: NA; J gene: TRBJ2-1; D gene: TRBD2; V gene: TRBV19
CDR3 protein: CASSLGGAFLDGYTF; CDR3 DNA: TGTGCCAGCAGTTTAGGCGGGGCATTCTTGGATGGCTACACCTTC; clone size: NA; J gene: TRBJ1-2; D gene: NA; V gene: TRBV28
CDR3 protein: CASSPEYSGNTIYF; CDR3 DNA: TGCGCCAGCAGCCCCGAATACTCTGGAAACACCATATATTTT; clone size: NA; J gene: TRBJ1-3; D gene: NA; V gene: TRBV5-1
CDR3 protein: CASSISGGANEQFF; CDR3 DNA: TGTGCCAGCAGCATTAGCGGGGGGGCCAATGAGCAGTTCTTC; clone size: NA; J gene: TRBJ2-1; D gene: TRBD2; V gene: TRBV5-6
CDR3 protein: CAIRGGIGRPQHF; CDR3 DNA: TGTGCCATCAGAGGGGGCATTGGGAGGCCCCAGCATTTT; clone size: once; J gene: TRBJ1-5; D gene: TRBD1; V gene: TRBV10-3
CDR3 protein: CATKRKEAGGPDTQYF; CDR3 DNA: TGCGCCACCAAGCGAAAAGAAGCGGGAGGGCCAGATACGCAGTATTTT; clone size: NA; J gene: TRBJ2-3; D gene: TRBD2; V gene: TRBV5-1
CDR3 protein: CATAGLPGYEQYF; CDR3 DNA: TGTGCCACGGCGGGACTCCCGGGGTACGAGCAGTACTTC; clone size: NA; J gene: TRBJ2-7; D gene: NA; V gene: TRBV10-3
CDR3 protein: CASSYSRGYTDTQYF; CDR3 DNA: TGTGCCAGCAGTTACTCTCGGGGGTACACAGATACGCAGTATTTT; clone size: NA; J gene: TRBJ2-3; D gene: NA; V gene: TRBV6-5
CDR3 protein: CASSLGENTEAFF; CDR3 DNA: TGTGCCAGCAGCTTAGGGGAGAACACTGAAGCTTTCTTT; clone size: NA; J gene: TRBJ1-1; D gene: NA; V gene: TRBV7-6
CDR3 protein: CASSLYRDSPLHF; CDR3 DNA: TGTGCCAGCAGCTTGTATAGGGATTCACCCCTCCACTTT; clone size: NA; J gene: TRBJ1-6; D gene: NA; V gene: TRBV5-8
CDR3 protein: CASSGQGRGYGYTF; CDR3 DNA: TGTGCCAGCAGTGGACAGGGTAGAGGCTATGGCTACACCTTC; clone size: once; J gene: TRBJ1-2; D gene: TRBD1; V gene: TRBV2
CDR3 protein: CASSGGTGDNQPQHF; CDR3 DNA: TGCGCCAGCAGTGGTGGGACAGGGGACAATCAGCCCCAGCATTTT; clone size: NA; J gene: TRBJ1-5; D gene: TRBD1; V gene: TRBV10-2
CDR3 protein: CASSFLVSGLSDTQYF; CDR3 DNA: TGTGCCAGCAGCTTCCTTGTTTCGGGACTCTCGGATACGCAGTATTTT; clone size: NA; J gene: TRBJ2-3; D gene: NA; V gene: TRBV5-4
CDR3 protein: CASSQHLNTEAFF; CDR3 DNA: TGTGCCAGCAGCCAACACCTGAACACTGAAGCTTTCTTT; clone size: NA; J gene: TRBJ1-1; D gene: NA; V gene: TRBV14
CDR3 protein: CASSLTENTEAFF; CDR3 DNA: TGTGCCAGCAGTTTGACAGAGAACACTGAAGCTTTCTTT; clone size: NA; J gene: TRBJ1-1; D gene: NA; V gene: TRBV6-6
CDR3 protein: CATSRGSSGTPGTQYF; CDR3 DNA: TGTGCCACCAGCAGAGGTTCTAGCGGGACCCCCGGTACGCAGTATTTT; clone size: NA; J gene: TRBJ2-3; D gene: TRBD2; V gene: TRBV15
CDR3 protein: CASSPDGNEKLFF; CDR3 DNA: TGTGCCAGCTCACCGGACGGGAATGAAAAACTGTTTTTT; clone size: NA; J gene: TRBJ1-4; D gene: NA; V gene: TRBV18
CDR3 protein: CAWADRGDEQYF; CDR3 DNA: TGTGCCTGGGCGGACAGGGGCGACGAGCAGTACTTC; clone size: NA; J gene: TRBJ2-7; D gene: TRBD1; V gene: TRBV30
CDR3 protein: CASTTGTGFNPLHF; CDR3 DNA: TGTGCCAGCACCACCGGGACCGGGTTTAATCCCCTCCACTTT; clone size: NA; J gene: TRBJ1-6; D gene: NA; V gene: TRBV28
CDR3 protein: CAWTGSTDTQYF; CDR3 DNA: TGTGCCTGGACAGGCAGCACAGATACGCAGTATTTT; clone size: NA; J gene: TRBJ2-3; D gene: NA; V gene: TRBV30
CDR3 protein: CAWGMGGRGTEAFF; CDR3 DNA: TGTGCCTGGGGAATGGGGGGCCGGGGCACTGAAGCTTTCTTT; clone size: NA; J gene: TRBJ1-1; D gene: NA; V gene: TRBV30
CDR3 protein: CAWSDMDGRVGEAFF; CDR3 DNA: TGTGCCTGGAGTGACATGGACGGAAGGGTTGGGGAAGCTTTCTTT; clone size: NA; J gene: TRBJ1-1; D gene: NA; V gene: TRBV30
CDR3 protein: CASSGTGLGQFF; CDR3 DNA: TGCGCCAGCAGCGGGACAGGGTTGGGGCAGTTCTTC; clone size: NA; J gene: TRBJ2-1; D gene: TRBD1; V gene: TRBV10-2
CDR3 protein: CASSLAGAIPGELFF; CDR3 DNA: TGTGCCAGCAGCTTAGCGGGGGCAATCCCCGGGGAGCTGTTTTTT; clone size: NA; J gene: TRBJ2-2; D gene: NA; V gene: TRBV7-2
CDR3 protein: CPGGSTDTQYF; CDR3 DNA: TGCCCCGGAGGTAGCACAGATACGCAGTATTTT; clone size: NA; J gene: TRBJ2-3; D gene: NA; V gene: TRBV6-1
CDR3 protein: CSVAENYGYTF; CDR3 DNA: TGCAGCGTCGCAGAAAACTATGGCTACACCTTC; clone size: NA; J gene: TRBJ1-2; D gene: NA; V gene: TRBV29-1
CDR3 protein: CASSLSGRTVNEQFF; CDR3 DNA: TGTGCCAGCAGCTTAAGCGGGAGGACCGTCAATGAGCAGTTCTTC; clone size: NA; J gene: TRBJ2-1; D gene: TRBD2; V gene: TRBV7-2
CDR3 protein: CASRAGLSSYEQYF; CDR3 DNA: TGTGCCAGCAGGGCAGGCCTTAGCTCCTACGAGCAGTACTTC; clone size: NA; J gene: TRBJ2-7; D gene: NA; V gene: TRBV2
CDR3 protein: CASSQPQGLGQPQHF; CDR3 DNA: TGTGCCAGCAGTCAGCCACAGGGGTTGGGTCAGCCCCAGCATTTT; clone size: once; J gene: TRBJ1-5; D gene: TRBD1; V gene: TRBV28
CDR3 protein: CASSAGTASYEQYF; CDR3 DNA: TGTGCCAGCAGTGCGGGGACAGCTTCCTACGAGCAGTACTTC; clone size: NA; J gene: TRBJ2-7; D gene: NA; V gene: TRBV28
CDR3 protein: CASHGGGPNTEAFF; CDR3 DNA: TGTGCCAGCCACGGCGGGGGTCCGAACACTGAAGCTTTCTTT; clone size: NA; J gene: TRBJ1-1; D gene: NA; V gene: TRBV27
CDR3 protein: CASSKDVQPGEGNTEAFF; CDR3 DNA: TGTGCCAGCAGCAAAGATGTGCAGCCCGGTGAGGGAAACACTGAAGCTTTCTTT; clone size: NA; J gene: TRBJ1-1; D gene: NA; V gene: TRBV21-1
CDR3 protein: CASSTSGSATEQFF; CDR3 DNA: TGTGCCAGCAGCACTAGCGGGAGTGCGACTGAGCAGTTCTTC; clone size: NA; J gene: TRBJ2-1; D gene: TRBD2; V gene: TRBV25-1
CDR3 protein: CASSQRRQGNTIYF; CDR3 DNA: TGTGCCAGCAGCCAAAGGAGGCAGGGGAACACCATATATTTT; clone size: NA; J gene: TRBJ1-3; D gene: NA; V gene: TRBV14
CDR3 protein: CASSYFGASNTDTQYF; CDR3 DNA: TGTGCCAGCAGTTACTTCGGGGCGTCAAACACAGATACGCAGTATTTT; clone size: NA; J gene: TRBJ2-3; D gene: NA; V gene: TRBV6-6
CDR3 protein: CATTQAYEQYF; CDR3 DNA: TGTGCCACGACGCAGGCCTACGAGCAGTACTTC; clone size: NA; J gene: TRBJ2-7; D gene: NA; V gene: TRBV6-1
CDR3 protein: CASRGTGGQANYGYTF; CDR3 DNA: TGTGCCAGCAGAGGGACAGGGGGCCAAGCTAACTATGGCTACACCTTC; clone size: NA; J gene: TRBJ1-2; D gene: TRBD1; V gene: TRBV6-4
CDR3 protein: CASSAGTSGRSYEQYF; CDR3 DNA: TGTGCCAGCAGTGCCGGGACTAGCGGGAGATCCTACGAGCAGTACTTC; clone size: NA; J gene: TRBJ2-7; D gene: TRBD2; V gene: TRBV28
CDR3 protein: CASSVAGTVEQFF; CDR3 DNA: TGTGCCAGCAGCGTAGCGGGGACGGTTGAGCAGTTCTTC; clone size: NA; J gene: TRBJ2-1; D gene: NA; V gene: TRBV9
CDR3 protein: CASSLSPDQPQHF; CDR3 DNA: TGTGCCAGCAGCTTATCTCCCGATCAGCCCCAGCATTTT; clone size: NA; J gene: TRBJ1-5; D gene: NA; V gene: TRBV11-2
CDR3 protein: CASSEWGPNTEAFF; CDR3 DNA: TGTGCCAGCAGTGAATGGGGGCCGAACACTGAAGCTTTCTTT; clone size: NA; J gene: TRBJ1-1; D gene: NA; V gene: TRBV2
CDR3 protein: CASSLVAGANTEAFF; CDR3 DNA: TGCGCCAGCAGCTTGGTCGCAGGGGCCAACACTGAAGCTTTCTTT; clone size: NA; J gene: TRBJ1-1; D gene: NA; V gene: TRBV5-1
CDR3 protein: CASSWNGGNGYTF; CDR3 DNA: TGTGCCAGCAGTTGGAATGGGGGGAATGGCTACACCTTC; clone size: NA; J gene: TRBJ1-2; D gene: NA; V gene: TRBV27
CDR3 protein: CATSRDRFDPETSYGYTF; CDR3 DNA: TGTGCCACCAGCAGAGATAGGTTCGACCCGGAGACATCCTATGGCTACACCTTC; clone size: NA; J gene: TRBJ1-2; D gene: NA; V gene: TRBV15
CDR3 protein: CASSLPVLTGELFF; CDR3 DNA: TGTGCCAGCAGCTTACCGGTTCTCACCGGGGAGCTGTTTTTT; clone size: NA; J gene: TRBJ2-2; D gene: NA; V gene: TRBV7-9
CDR3 protein: CAISDRLAGSGELFF; CDR3 DNA: TGTGCCATCAGTGACAGGCTAGCGGGATCCGGGGAGCTGTTTTTT; clone size: NA; J gene: TRBJ2-2; D gene: TRBD2; V gene: TRBV10-3
CDR3 protein: CASAKADIHSYEQYF; CDR3 DNA: TGCGCCAGCGCCAAGGCCGACATACACTCCTACGAGCAGTACTTC; clone size: NA; J gene: TRBJ2-7; D gene: NA; V gene: TRBV10-2
CDR3 protein: CASSFGNYNEQFF; CDR3 DNA: TGTGCCAGCAGCTTTGGGAACTACAATGAGCAGTTCTTC; clone size: NA; J gene: TRBJ2-1; D gene: NA; V gene: TRBV11-3
CDR3 protein: CASSSLAGVTDTQYF; CDR3 DNA: TGTGCCAGCAGCTCGCTAGCGGGGGTTACAGATACGCAGTATTTT; clone size: NA; J gene: TRBJ2-3; D gene: TRBD2; V gene: TRBV5-4
CDR3 protein: CASSDLSRDRVAGELFF; CDR3 DNA: TGTGCCAGCAGTGACCTGTCCCGGGACAGGGTAGCCGGGGAGCTGTTTTTT; clone size: few; J gene: TRBJ2-2; D gene: TRBD1; V gene: TRBV5-6
CDR3 protein: CASSLEGRGAGTEAFF; CDR3 DNA: TGCGCCAGCAGCTTGGAGGGTAGGGGGGCAGGCACTGAAGCTTTCTTT; clone size: NA; J gene: TRBJ1-1; D gene: NA; V gene: TRBV5-1
CDR3 protein: CSVKEETQYF; CDR3 DNA: TGCAGCGTTAAGGAAGAGACCCAGTACTTC; clone size: NA; J gene: TRBJ2-5; D gene: NA; V gene: TRBV29-1